Below are 13 T cell receptor beta chains sequenced from a single sample in a study of T cells in Graves' hyperthyroidism and ophthalmopathy. Amplified regions were TCR beta CDR3 sequences from RNA transcripts. HTBI primers were employed in a first-round RT-PCR of the TCR CDR3. TCRdb reanalysed the multiplex PCR reads using MiXCR and keeps one entry per CDR3 protein. Of under 650,000 distinct CDR3 sequences in the sample, around 15% were seen once. The sequenced sample was blood. These receptor sequences come from a woman aged 25 to 45 with Graves' hyperthyroidism.

This clonotype has at least ten counts. This chain connects TRBV6-1 to TRBJ2-7, with 9 bases lining up with TRBD1. Trimming at V came to 7 bases and at J to 3 bases, leaving 7 bases not matched to a gene. Germline-derived CDR1 and CDR2 are MNHNS and SASEGT. The CDR3 is made up of 14 amino acids. The CDR3 DNA reads as TGTGCCAGCATGGGGCGGACAGGGGACTACGAGCAGTACTTC. This translates into CASMGRTGDYEQYF.

The genes are TRBV20-1 and TRBJ1-5; no clear D gene. CDR1 and CDR2 from the germline V gene are DFQATT and SNEGSKA (reference sequence). Trimming pared 2 bases from V and 7 bases from J, leaving 12 bases between. The CDR3 is 13 residues long. CDR3 amino acids: CSARTLREQPQHF. CDR3 nucleotide sequence: TGCAGTGCTAGAACCCTGCGGGAACAGCCCCAGCATTTT.

In its sample, this clonotype was seen many times. This chain uses TRBV30 with TRBJ1-2; 8 nucleotides agree with TRBD1. Losses at the gene ends were 3 bases for V and 6 bases for J; bases not matched to a gene: 6. The germline V gene encodes CDR1 GTSNPN and CDR2 SVGIG (reference sequence). This CDR3 is 13 amino acids long. The CDR3 sequence: CAWSTTGVDGYTF. The CDR3 coding sequence is TGTGCCTGGAGCACGACAGGGGTTGATGGCTACACCTTC.

This clonotype was found a few times. The J gene is TRBJ1-1, the V gene TRBV29-1, with 12 bases lining up with TRBD1. The CDR3 runs to 19 residues. Germline V lookup: CDR1 SQVTM, CDR2 ANQGSEA. Trimming took 0 bases from V and 5 from J; bases not matched to a gene: 16. In nucleotides, the CDR3 is TGCAGCGTTGAAGATCGAAAACGGGACAGGGGGCTAGGAGGGACTGAAGCTTTCTTT. Translated, it gives CSVEDRKRDRGLGGTEAFF.

This clonotype was seen at least ten times. This chain connects TRBV7-8 to TRBJ1-1, with a weak D call TRBD1 (5 bases). Between the trimmed V and J ends, which lost 3 bases and 6 bases, there was a span of 14 bases. The CDR3 spans 14 residues. The germline gives CDR1 SGHVS, CDR2 FQNEAQ. The CDR3 DNA reads TGTGCCAGCAGCTTGGTGTCTTGGGGGGCTGAAGCTTTCTTT. It is translated as CASSLVSWGAEAFF.

In this sample, this clonotype turned up many times. The V call is TRBV28, the J call TRBJ1-5; D is undetermined. Germline values: CDR1 MDHEN, CDR2 SYDVKM. CDR3 size: 16 residues. With 5 bases removed from V and 3 bases from J, the gap between germline ends came to 17 bases. As DNA, the CDR3 is TGTGCCAGCAGTCCTCCCGGGTCCGAGTTCAATCAGCCCCAGCATTTT. It yields the protein CASSPPGSEFNQPQHF. The complete variable domain, with remaining parts taken from reference TRBV28 and TRBJ1-5, reads DVKVTQSSRYLVKRTGEKVFLECVQDMDHENMFWYRQDPGLGLRLIYFSYDVKMKEKGDIPEGYSVSREKKERFSLILESASTNQTSMYLCASSPPGSEFNQPQHFGDGTRLSIL.

The chain is built from TRBV7-3 and TRBJ2-2; 8 bases fit TRBD1. The germline CDR1 and CDR2 sequences are SGHTA and FQGTGA. The CDR3 extends over 14 amino acids. Trimming took 5 bases from V and 7 from J; bases not matched to a gene: 6. The CDR3 loop is CASSNGQGSGELFF. For the CDR3, the DNA is TGTGCCAGCAGCAACGGACAGGGTAGCGGGGAGCTGTTTTTT. The full variable domain, its missing parts supplied by reference TRBV7-3 and TRBJ2-2, is GAGVSQTPSNKVTEKGKYVELRCDPISGHTALYWYRQSLGQGPEFLIYFQGTGAADDSGLPNDRFFAVRPEGSVSTLKIQRTERGDSAVYLCASSNGQGSGELFFGEGSRLTVL.

This clonotype was recorded many times. CDR3: CASSLNNRNEQFF. The CDR3 DNA follows: TGTGCCAGCAGTTTAAATAACAGGAATGAGCAGTTCTTC. The J gene is TRBJ2-1, the V gene TRBV27; D is perhaps TRBD1 (5 bases). Germline-derived CDR1 and CDR2 are MNHEY and SMNVEV (reference sequence). V lost 2 bases to trimming and J lost 7 bases, with 9 bases between them. This CDR3 comprises 13 residues.

This clonotype was observed a single time. V and J are TRBV20-1 and TRBJ2-5, with D perhaps being TRBD1 or TRBD2 (5 bases each). CDR1 and CDR2 (germline): DFQATT, SNEGSKA (reference sequence). CDR3 length equals 15 residues. Trimming took 4 bases from V and 4 from J, leaving 19 bases between them. The CDR3 bases are TGCAGTGCTATTAGCCCGGGGCCTTACTCAGAGACCCAGTACTTC. Its translation is CSAISPGPYSETQYF.

V usage is TRBV4-1 and J usage is TRBJ2-7; 7 bases match TRBD1. The CDR3 is 14 residues long. Germline CDR1 is MGHRA and CDR2 is YSYEKL. V shed 3 bases, J shed 2 bases, and the junction held 4 bases outside the gene matches. The CDR3 loop is CASSHRDSTYEQYF. The CDR3 DNA follows: TGCGCCAGCAGCCACCGGGACAGTACCTACGAGCAGTACTTC.

As concerns this clonotype: A single base separates this from a much larger clone, so it may be a read error. The rearrangement uses TRBV28 and TRBJ2-5, with TRBD2 identical over 8 bases. CDR1 and CDR2 (germline): MDHEN, SYDVKM. This CDR3 comprises 15 residues. J was trimmed by 7 bases and V by 2 bases; bases with no gene match: 9. The CDR3 nucleotides are TGTGCCAGCAGTTTAACTAGCGGAGGGGAAGGGACCCAGTACTTC. It translates to CASSLTSGGEGTQYF.

This clonotype showed up many times. The chain uses TRBV7-9 and TRBJ1-2, with unresolved D. With 3 bases removed from V and 4 bases from J, the gap between germline ends came to 9 bases. Germline CDR1 SEHNR, CDR2 FQNEAQ (reference sequence). The CDR3 is made up of 13 amino acids. The CDR3 region is CASSLDAFYGYTF. CDR3 nucleotide sequence: TGTGCCAGCAGCTTGGATGCCTTCTATGGCTACACCTTC. Drawing the rest from reference TRBV7-9 and TRBJ1-2, the complete variable domain is DTGVSQNPRHKITKRGQNVTFRCDPISEHNRLYWYRQTLGQGPEFLTYFQNEAQLEKSRLLSDRFSAERPKGSFSTLEIQRTEQGDSAMYLCASSLDAFYGYTFGSGTRLTVV.

CDR3 sequence reads: CASSLGSPNTGELFF. The CDR3 DNA sequence: TGCGCCAGCAGCTTGGGTAGCCCGAACACCGGGGAGCTGTTTTTT. The chain has TRBV5-1 and TRBJ2-2; D uncertain. Germline V gene data show CDR1 as SGHRS and CDR2 as YFSETQ. The germline V and J ends were trimmed by 0 bases and 0 bases, with 6 bases remaining between them. This CDR3 spans 15 amino acids.